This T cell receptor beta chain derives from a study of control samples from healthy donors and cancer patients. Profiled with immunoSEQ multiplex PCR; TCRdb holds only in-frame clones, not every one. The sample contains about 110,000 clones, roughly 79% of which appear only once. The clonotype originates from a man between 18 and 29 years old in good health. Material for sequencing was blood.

CDR3 in DNA: TGTGCCAGCAGCTTAGTTGGGACAGGGGAAAACACCATATATTTT. Protein sequence: CASSLVGTGENTIYF. The V call is TRBV7-2, the J call TRBJ1-3; 10 bases agree with TRBD1. This CDR3 has 15 amino acids. V lost 1 base to trimming and J lost 6 bases; unmatched junction nucleotides: 3. Germline-derived CDR1 and CDR2 are SGHTA and FQGNSA.